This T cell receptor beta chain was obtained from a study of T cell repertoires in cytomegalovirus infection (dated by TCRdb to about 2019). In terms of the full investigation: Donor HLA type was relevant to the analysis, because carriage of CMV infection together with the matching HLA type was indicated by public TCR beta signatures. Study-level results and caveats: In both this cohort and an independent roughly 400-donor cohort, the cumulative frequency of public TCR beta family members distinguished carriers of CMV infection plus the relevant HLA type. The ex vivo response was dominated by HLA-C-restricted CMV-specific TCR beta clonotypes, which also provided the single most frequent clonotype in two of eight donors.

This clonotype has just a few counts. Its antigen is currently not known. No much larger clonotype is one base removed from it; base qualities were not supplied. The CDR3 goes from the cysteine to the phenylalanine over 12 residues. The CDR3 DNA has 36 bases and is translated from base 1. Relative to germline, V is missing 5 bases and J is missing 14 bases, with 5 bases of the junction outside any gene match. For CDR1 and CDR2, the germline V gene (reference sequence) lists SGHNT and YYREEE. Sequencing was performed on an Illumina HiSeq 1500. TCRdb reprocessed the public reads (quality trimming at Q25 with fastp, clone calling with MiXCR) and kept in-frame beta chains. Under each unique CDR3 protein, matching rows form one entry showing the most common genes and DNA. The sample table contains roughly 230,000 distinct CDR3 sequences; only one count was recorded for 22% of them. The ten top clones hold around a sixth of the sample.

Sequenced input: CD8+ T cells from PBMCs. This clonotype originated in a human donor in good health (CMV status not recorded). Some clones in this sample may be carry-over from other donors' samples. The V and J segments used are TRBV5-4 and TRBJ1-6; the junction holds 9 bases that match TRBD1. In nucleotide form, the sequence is TGTGCCAGCAGTACCGGGACAGGGACCCTCCACTTT. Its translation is CASSTGTGTLHF. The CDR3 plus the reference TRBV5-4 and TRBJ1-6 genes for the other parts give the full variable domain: ETGVTQSPTHLIKTRGQQVTLRCSSQSGHNTVSWYQQALGQGPQFIFQYYREEENGRGNFPPRFSGLQFPNYSSELNVNALELDDSALYLCASSTGTGTLHFGNGTRLTVT.